Listed below are T cell receptor beta chains from one sample, sequenced in a study of T cell repertoires in aging, cancer and after chemotherapy. TCRdb reanalysed the multiplex PCR reads using MiXCR and keeps one entry per CDR3 protein. This sample yields around 2,700 distinct CDR3 sequences, of which about a fifth are seen a single time; around 60% belongs to the top ten. The specimen sequenced was blood. These receptors were obtained from a human donor with a solid tumor. The conserved cysteine and the conserved F or W are not part of the CDR3 here.

TRBV13	TRBJ1-1	ASSLIRGSFGTEAF
TRBV19	TRBJ1-1	ASSIGRNLYTEAF
TRBV20-1	TRBJ2-7	SARDRGATYEQY
TRBV28	TRBJ2-1	ASSSPTSGRGVEQF
TRBV28	TRBJ2-4	ASSFSGLENIQY
TRBV12-3/TRBV12-4	TRBJ2-6	ASTPGANVLT
TRBV7-9	TRBJ1-2	ASSPRAGGYT
TRBV7-3	TRBJ2-1	ASSLSGGGGSSYNEQF
TRBV6-5	TRBJ2-7	ASSFTGTASYEQY
TRBV4-2	TRBJ2-7	ASRPSGSYEQY
TRBV7-9	TRBJ1-1	ASGRRTLNTEAF